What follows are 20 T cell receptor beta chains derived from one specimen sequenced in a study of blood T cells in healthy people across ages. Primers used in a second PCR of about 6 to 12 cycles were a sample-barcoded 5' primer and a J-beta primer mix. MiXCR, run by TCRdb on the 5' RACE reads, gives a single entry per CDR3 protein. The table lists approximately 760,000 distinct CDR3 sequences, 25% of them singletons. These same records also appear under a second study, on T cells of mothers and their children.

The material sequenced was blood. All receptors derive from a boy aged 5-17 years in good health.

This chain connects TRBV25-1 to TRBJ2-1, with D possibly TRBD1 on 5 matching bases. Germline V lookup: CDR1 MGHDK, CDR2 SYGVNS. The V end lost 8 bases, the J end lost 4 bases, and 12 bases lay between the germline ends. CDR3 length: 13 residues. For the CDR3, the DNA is TGTGCCAGCGAAGGGGTTATATACAATGAGCAGTTCTTC. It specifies CASEGVIYNEQFF.

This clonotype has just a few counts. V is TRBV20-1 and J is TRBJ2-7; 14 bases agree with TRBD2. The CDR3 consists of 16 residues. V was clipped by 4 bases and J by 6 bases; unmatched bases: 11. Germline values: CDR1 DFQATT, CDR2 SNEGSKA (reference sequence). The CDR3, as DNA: TGCAGTGCTACCGGACTAGCGGGGGGACAACTAGGCGAGCAGTACTTC. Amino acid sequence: CSATGLAGGQLGEQYF.

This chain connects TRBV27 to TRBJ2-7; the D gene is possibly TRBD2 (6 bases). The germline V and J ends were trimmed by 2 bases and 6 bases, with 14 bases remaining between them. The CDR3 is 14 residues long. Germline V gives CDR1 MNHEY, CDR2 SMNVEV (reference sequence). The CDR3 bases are TGTGCCAGCAGTTTAAGGGAGGAGTTGGGCGAGCAGTACTTC. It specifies CASSLREELGEQYF.

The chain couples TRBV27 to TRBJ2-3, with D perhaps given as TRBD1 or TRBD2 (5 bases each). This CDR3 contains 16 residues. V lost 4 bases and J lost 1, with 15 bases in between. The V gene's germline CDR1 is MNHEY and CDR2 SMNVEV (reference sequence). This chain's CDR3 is CASSWGRSRGTDTQYF. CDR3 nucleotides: TGTGCCAGCAGTTGGGGACGGTCGCGTGGCACAGATACGCAGTATTTT.

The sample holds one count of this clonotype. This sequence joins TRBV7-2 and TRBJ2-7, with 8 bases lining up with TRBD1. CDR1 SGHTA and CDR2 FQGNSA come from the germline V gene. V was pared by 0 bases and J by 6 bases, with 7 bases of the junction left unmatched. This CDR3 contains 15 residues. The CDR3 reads CASSLAGRGRIEQYF. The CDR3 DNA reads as TGTGCCAGCAGCTTAGCTGGCAGGGGGCGCATCGAGCAGTACTTC.

This chain's CDR3 is CASSYSASTDTQYF. CDR3 DNA: TGTGCCAGCAGTTATAGCGCTAGCACAGATACGCAGTATTTT. The chain uses TRBV6-5 and TRBJ2-3; weak D call: TRBD2 (5 bases). CDR3 size: 14 residues. Germline loops: CDR1 MNHEY, CDR2 SVGAGI. V shed 3 bases and J shed 0 bases, with 7 bases lying between them.

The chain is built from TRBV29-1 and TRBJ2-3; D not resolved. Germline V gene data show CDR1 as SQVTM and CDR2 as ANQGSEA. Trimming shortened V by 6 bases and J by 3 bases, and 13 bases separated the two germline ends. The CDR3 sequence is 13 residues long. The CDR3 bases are TGCAGCGTATCTGGGAAGTTGACAGATACGCAGTATTTT. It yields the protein CSVSGKLTDTQYF.

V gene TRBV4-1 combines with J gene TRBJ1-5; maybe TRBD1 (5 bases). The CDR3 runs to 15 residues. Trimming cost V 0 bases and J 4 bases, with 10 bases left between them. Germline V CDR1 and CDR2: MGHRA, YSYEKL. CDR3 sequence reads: CASSQDVGVNQPQHF. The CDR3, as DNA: TGCGCCAGCAGCCAAGATGTAGGGGTAAATCAGCCCCAGCATTTT.

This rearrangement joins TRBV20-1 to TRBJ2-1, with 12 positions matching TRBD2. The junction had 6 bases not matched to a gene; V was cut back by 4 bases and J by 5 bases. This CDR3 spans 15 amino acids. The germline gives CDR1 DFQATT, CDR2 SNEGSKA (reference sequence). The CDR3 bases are TGCAGTGCTACCCCGACTAGCGGGAGTCACAATGAGCAGTTCTTC. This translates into CSATPTSGSHNEQFF.

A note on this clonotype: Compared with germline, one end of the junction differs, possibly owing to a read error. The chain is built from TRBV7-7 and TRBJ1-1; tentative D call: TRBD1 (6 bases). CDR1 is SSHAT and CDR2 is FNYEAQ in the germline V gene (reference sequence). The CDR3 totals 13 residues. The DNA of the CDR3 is TGTGCTAGCAGCCCGGGACACAACACTGAAGCTTTCTTT. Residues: CASSPGHNTEAFF. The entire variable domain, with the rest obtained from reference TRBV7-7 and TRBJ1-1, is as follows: GAGVSQSPRYKVTKRGQDVTLRCDPISSHATLYWYQQALGQGPEFLTYFNYEAQPDKSGLPSDRFSAERPEGSISTLTIQRTEQRDSAMYRCASSPGHNTEAFFGQGTRLTVV.

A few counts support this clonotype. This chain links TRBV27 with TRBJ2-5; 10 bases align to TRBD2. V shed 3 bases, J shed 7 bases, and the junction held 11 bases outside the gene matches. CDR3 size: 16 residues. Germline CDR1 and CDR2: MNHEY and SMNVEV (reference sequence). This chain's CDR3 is CASSFGSAGGLGTQYF. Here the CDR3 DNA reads TGTGCCAGCAGTTTCGGGTCAGCGGGAGGGTTGGGGACCCAGTACTTC.

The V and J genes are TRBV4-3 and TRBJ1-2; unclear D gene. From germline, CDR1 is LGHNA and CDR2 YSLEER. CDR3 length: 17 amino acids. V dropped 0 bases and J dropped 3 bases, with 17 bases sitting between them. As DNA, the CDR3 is TGCGCCAGCAGCCAAGAGTCTAACGATCGGTCCCACTATGGCTACACCTTC. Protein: CASSQESNDRSHYGYTF.

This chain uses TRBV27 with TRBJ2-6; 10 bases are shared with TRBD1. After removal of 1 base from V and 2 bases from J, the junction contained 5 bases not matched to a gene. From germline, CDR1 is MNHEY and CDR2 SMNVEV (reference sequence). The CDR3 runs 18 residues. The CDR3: CASSLWGTGVAGANVLTF. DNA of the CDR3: TGTGCCAGCAGTTTATGGGGGACAGGGGTTGCTGGGGCCAACGTCCTGACTTTC.

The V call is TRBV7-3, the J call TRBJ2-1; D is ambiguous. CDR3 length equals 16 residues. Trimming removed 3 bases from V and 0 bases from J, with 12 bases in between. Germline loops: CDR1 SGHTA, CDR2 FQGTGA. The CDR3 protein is CASSFDGPTSYNEQFF. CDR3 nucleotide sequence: TGTGCCAGCAGCTTTGACGGGCCAACCTCCTACAATGAGCAGTTCTTC.

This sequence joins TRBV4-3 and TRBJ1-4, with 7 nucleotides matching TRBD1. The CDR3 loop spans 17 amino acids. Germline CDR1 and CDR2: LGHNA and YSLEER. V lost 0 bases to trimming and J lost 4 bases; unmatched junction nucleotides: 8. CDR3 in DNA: TGCGCCAGCAGCCAAGAACCAGGGGGAACGGGTAATGAAAAACTGTTTTTT. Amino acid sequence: CASSQEPGGTGNEKLFF.

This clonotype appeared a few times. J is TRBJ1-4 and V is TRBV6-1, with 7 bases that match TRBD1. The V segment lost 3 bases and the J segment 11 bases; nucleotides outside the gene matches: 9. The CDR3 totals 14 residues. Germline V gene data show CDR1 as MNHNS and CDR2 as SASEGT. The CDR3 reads CASSEFPTGRKLFF. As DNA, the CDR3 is TGTGCCAGCAGTGAGTTCCCGACAGGGCGCAAACTGTTTTTT.

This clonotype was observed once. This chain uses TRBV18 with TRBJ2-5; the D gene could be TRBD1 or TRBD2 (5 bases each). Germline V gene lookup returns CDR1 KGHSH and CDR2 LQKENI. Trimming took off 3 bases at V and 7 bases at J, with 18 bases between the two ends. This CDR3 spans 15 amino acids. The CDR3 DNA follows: TGTGCCAGCTCACCGGCAGGGAGACTTGAGGGGACCCAGTACTTC. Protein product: CASSPAGRLEGTQYF.

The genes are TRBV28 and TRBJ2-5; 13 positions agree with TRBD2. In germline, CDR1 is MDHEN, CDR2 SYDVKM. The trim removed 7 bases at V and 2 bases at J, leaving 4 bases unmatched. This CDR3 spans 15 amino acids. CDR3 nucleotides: TGTGCCAGCACCCGGACTAGCGGGAGTCAAGAGACCCAGTACTTC. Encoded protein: CASTRTSGSQETQYF.

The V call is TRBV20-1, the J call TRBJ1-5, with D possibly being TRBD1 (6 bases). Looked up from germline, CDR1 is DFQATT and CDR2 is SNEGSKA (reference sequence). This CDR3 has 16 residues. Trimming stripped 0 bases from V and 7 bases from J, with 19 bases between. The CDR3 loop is CSARDPIPGDGQPQHF. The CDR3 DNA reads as TGCAGTGCTAGAGATCCAATACCAGGGGATGGACAGCCCCAGCATTTT.

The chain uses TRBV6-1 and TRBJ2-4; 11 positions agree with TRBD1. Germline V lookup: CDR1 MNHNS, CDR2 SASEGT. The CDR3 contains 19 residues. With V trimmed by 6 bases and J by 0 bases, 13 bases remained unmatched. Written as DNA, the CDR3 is TGTGCCAGCAGCCGACTCGGACAGGGGGCGACCCGAGCCAAAAACATTCAGTACTTC. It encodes CASSRLGQGATRAKNIQYF.